This T cell receptor (beta chain) stems from a study of T cell repertoires in cytomegalovirus infection (dated by TCRdb to about 2019). Regarding the complete study: Because public TCR beta signatures pointed to carriage of CMV infection together with the matching HLA type, the HLA type of each donor mattered for the analysis.

Worth noting for this clonotype: Its target antigen remains unknown. Nothing much larger sits one base from this clone, and base qualities are not available.

Overall study outcomes, separate from this receptor: In both this cohort and an independent cohort of some 370 donors, the cumulative frequency of public TCR beta family members distinguished carriers of CMV infection plus the relevant HLA type. The ex vivo response was dominated by HLA-C-restricted CMV-specific TCR beta clonotypes, which also provided the single most frequent clonotype in two of eight donors.

From a lookup of the germline V gene (reference sequence), CDR1 and CDR2 are LNHDA and SQIVND. The CDR3 contains 15 residues, cysteine and phenylalanine counted. The retained sequence is limited to the CDR3, 45 bases, with the frame set at the first base. Trimming removed 5 bases from V and 0 bases from J, leaving 11 bases between the germline ends. Sequenced using an Illumina HiSeq 1500. TCRdb ran its own pipeline on the public reads, namely fastp trimming at Q25 and MiXCR clone calling, and kept in-frame beta chains. Rows with one shared CDR3 protein collapse into an entry with the most common genes and DNA. In this sample the table shows over 250,000 distinct CDR3 sequences, roughly a quarter of which occur a single time. The ten largest clones represent about 15% of the sample.

The sequence derives from a human donor in good health (CMV status not recorded). Some clones in this sample may be carry-over from other donors' samples. The rearranged segments are TRBV19 and TRBJ1-5, with the D gene call left open. The source material was PBMCs. The nucleotide sequence is given as TGTGCCAGTAGTTTGTCCGGTTCTAGCAATCAGCCCCAGCATTTT. It codes for CASSLSGSSNQPQHF. Joined to the reference TRBV19 and TRBJ1-5 proteins, this CDR3 gives the full variable domain: DGGITQSPKYLFRKEGQNVTLSCEQNLNHDAMYWYRQDPGQGLRLIYYSQIVNDFQKGDIAEGYSVSREKKESFPLTVTSAQKNPTAFYLCASSLSGSSNQPQHFGDGTRLSIL.